These T cell receptor beta chains were read from a single sample in a study of spatial heterogeneity in lung cancer. Each CDR3 protein gets one entry after TCRdb re-called the 5' RACE reads with MiXCR. The data contain around 63,000 distinct CDR3 sequences, roughly 8% of them singletons. Material: PBMCs, obtained at surgery. The source is a female donor with early-stage non-small cell lung cancer. The CDR3 runs from the conserved cysteine through the conserved F or W. Fields, in order: clone size, V gene, D gene, J gene, CDR3 protein, CDR3 DNA. A D gene is named only where the DNA matches it firmly. The size entry is marked missing in some rows and otherwise reads once, few, many or a size class.

clone_size: NA
v_call: TRBV7-9
d_call: NA
j_call: TRBJ2-7
cdr3_aa: CASSLSLQTYEQYF
cdr3_nt: TGTGCCAGCAGCTTAAGTTTACAGACCTACGAGCAGTACTTC

clone_size: medium-sized
v_call: TRBV29-1
d_call: TRBD1
j_call: TRBJ2-1
cdr3_aa: CSVELWDRGEYNEQFF
cdr3_nt: TGCAGCGTGGAGCTTTGGGACAGGGGGGAATACAATGAGCAGTTCTTC

clone_size: NA
v_call: TRBV29-1
d_call: NA
j_call: TRBJ2-1
cdr3_aa: CSVVGVDEQFF
cdr3_nt: TGCAGCGTTGTGGGGGTCGATGAGCAGTTCTTC

clone_size: many
v_call: TRBV27
d_call: NA
j_call: TRBJ1-1
cdr3_aa: CATAPASRTLAEAFF
cdr3_nt: TGTGCCACCGCCCCGGCCAGCCGTACCCTTGCTGAAGCTTTCTTT

clone_size: NA
v_call: TRBV12-3/TRBV12-4
d_call: TRBD1
j_call: TRBJ2-5
cdr3_aa: CASSLGQSQETQYF
cdr3_nt: TGTGCCAGCAGTTTGGGACAGAGCCAAGAGACCCAGTACTTC

clone_size: few
v_call: TRBV3-1
d_call: TRBD2
j_call: TRBJ2-5
cdr3_aa: CASSQALAGRETQYF
cdr3_nt: TGTGCCAGCAGCCAAGCACTAGCGGGACGAGAGACCCAGTACTTC

clone_size: few
v_call: TRBV7-2
d_call: NA
j_call: TRBJ2-2
cdr3_aa: CASSSGRGGGELFF
cdr3_nt: TGTGCCAGCAGCTCGGGCCGTGGCGGCGGGGAGCTGTTTTTT

clone_size: many
v_call: TRBV25-1
d_call: NA
j_call: TRBJ1-1
cdr3_aa: CASGEGDAFF
cdr3_nt: TGTGCCAGCGGGGAGGGTGATGCTTTCTTT

clone_size: few
v_call: TRBV24-1
d_call: NA
j_call: TRBJ2-7
cdr3_aa: CATSDFGGREQYF
cdr3_nt: TGTGCCACCAGTGATTTCGGGGGGCGCGAGCAGTACTTC

clone_size: many
v_call: TRBV7-3
d_call: NA
j_call: TRBJ2-1
cdr3_aa: CASSLQRGSYNEQFF
cdr3_nt: TGTGCCAGCAGCTTACAACGGGGGTCTTACAATGAGCAGTTCTTC

clone_size: medium-sized
v_call: TRBV28
d_call: TRBD2
j_call: TRBJ2-1
cdr3_aa: CASSLASGSSSYNEQFF
cdr3_nt: TGTGCCAGCAGTTTAGCTAGCGGGAGTAGCTCCTACAATGAGCAGTTCTTC

clone_size: many
v_call: TRBV29-1
d_call: NA
j_call: TRBJ1-1
cdr3_aa: CSVVGGGGTEAFF
cdr3_nt: TGCAGCGTTGTAGGGGGAGGGGGAACTGAAGCTTTCTTT

clone_size: many
v_call: TRBV12-3/TRBV12-4
d_call: NA
j_call: TRBJ1-5
cdr3_aa: CASSSRDGNQPQHF
cdr3_nt: TGTGCCAGCAGTTCCCGGGACGGGAATCAGCCCCAGCATTTT

clone_size: many
v_call: TRBV12-3/TRBV12-4
d_call: TRBD2
j_call: TRBJ2-1
cdr3_aa: CASRGGSSYNEQFF
cdr3_nt: TGTGCCAGCCGGGGGGGAAGCTCCTACAATGAGCAGTTCTTC

clone_size: NA
v_call: TRBV4-1
d_call: NA
j_call: TRBJ1-1
cdr3_aa: CASSQRGSGSEAFF
cdr3_nt: TGCGCCAGCAGTCAAAGGGGCTCAGGGTCCGAAGCTTTCTTT

clone_size: NA
v_call: TRBV6-6
d_call: NA
j_call: TRBJ1-5
cdr3_aa: CASSPGRASNQPQHF
cdr3_nt: TGTGCCAGCAGCCCCGGCAGGGCTAGCAATCAGCCCCAGCATTTT

clone_size: many
v_call: TRBV5-5
d_call: NA
j_call: TRBJ2-7
cdr3_aa: CAGPTGSSYEQYF
cdr3_nt: TGTGCCGGCCCGACAGGAAGCTCCTACGAGCAGTACTTC

clone_size: few
v_call: TRBV18
d_call: NA
j_call: TRBJ1-1
cdr3_aa: CASSPGLLMNTEAFF
cdr3_nt: TGTGCCAGCTCACCAGGTCTACTCATGAACACTGAAGCTTTCTTT

clone_size: NA
v_call: TRBV9
d_call: TRBD1
j_call: TRBJ1-1
cdr3_aa: CASSPHLLTGEGETEAFF
cdr3_nt: TGTGCCAGCAGCCCACACCTACTTACAGGGGAAGGGGAGACTGAAGCTTTCTTT

clone_size: many
v_call: TRBV19
d_call: TRBD1
j_call: TRBJ1-5
cdr3_aa: CASRGQGGNNQPQHF
cdr3_nt: TGTGCCAGTAGGGGACAGGGAGGGAACAATCAGCCCCAGCATTTT

clone_size: NA
v_call: TRBV12-3/TRBV12-4
d_call: TRBD2
j_call: TRBJ2-3
cdr3_aa: CASSLGLAVSTDTQYF
cdr3_nt: TGTGCCAGCAGTCTGGGACTAGCGGTTAGCACAGATACGCAGTATTTT

clone_size: few
v_call: TRBV3-1
d_call: NA
j_call: TRBJ1-6
cdr3_aa: CASSQVEGNSPLHF
cdr3_nt: TGTGCCAGCAGCCAAGTGGAGGGGAATTCACCCCTCCACTTT

clone_size: few
v_call: TRBV3-1
d_call: NA
j_call: TRBJ1-4
cdr3_aa: CASSWDGVGEKLFF
cdr3_nt: TGTGCCAGCAGCTGGGACGGAGTTGGTGAAAAACTGTTTTTT

clone_size: NA
v_call: TRBV30
d_call: NA
j_call: TRBJ2-3
cdr3_aa: CAWENSASTDTQYF
cdr3_nt: TGTGCCTGGGAGAACAGTGCTAGCACAGATACGCAGTATTTT

clone_size: many
v_call: TRBV7-9
d_call: NA
j_call: TRBJ1-6
cdr3_aa: CASSLPGNGSPLHF
cdr3_nt: TGTGCCAGCAGCCTCCCGGGGAATGGCTCACCCCTCCACTTT

clone_size: few
v_call: TRBV6-5
d_call: TRBD1
j_call: TRBJ1-2
cdr3_aa: CASKKTGQTFGYTF
cdr3_nt: TGTGCCAGCAAGAAAACGGGACAGACTTTTGGCTACACCTTC

clone_size: many
v_call: TRBV4-2
d_call: NA
j_call: TRBJ2-1
cdr3_aa: CASSHAELDNEQFF
cdr3_nt: TGTGCCAGCAGCCACGCGGAACTAGATAATGAGCAGTTCTTC

clone_size: NA
v_call: TRBV5-6
d_call: TRBD1
j_call: TRBJ2-2
cdr3_aa: CASSSWTGGNTGELFF
cdr3_nt: TGTGCCAGCAGCTCCTGGACAGGGGGAAACACCGGGGAGCTGTTTTTT

clone_size: many
v_call: TRBV6-5
d_call: NA
j_call: TRBJ2-7
cdr3_aa: CASSDRTITYEQYF
cdr3_nt: TGTGCCAGCAGTGACCGGACTATTACCTACGAGCAGTACTTC

clone_size: few
v_call: TRBV7-6
d_call: TRBD2
j_call: TRBJ2-1
cdr3_aa: CASSLELAAYNEQFF
cdr3_nt: TGTGCCAGCAGCTTAGAACTAGCGGCCTACAATGAGCAGTTCTTC

clone_size: NA
v_call: TRBV12-3/TRBV12-4
d_call: TRBD1
j_call: TRBJ2-7
cdr3_aa: CASSLIPAQGAGEQYF
cdr3_nt: TGTGCCAGCAGTTTAATCCCCGCACAGGGGGCAGGGGAGCAGTACTTC

clone_size: many
v_call: TRBV7-6
d_call: NA
j_call: TRBJ1-1
cdr3_aa: CASSLGTHQIEAFF
cdr3_nt: TGTGCCAGCAGCTTGGGCACCCATCAAATTGAAGCTTTCTTT

clone_size: few
v_call: TRBV20-1
d_call: NA
j_call: TRBJ1-1
cdr3_aa: CSARGPGNTEAFF
cdr3_nt: TGCAGTGCCCGGGGGCCCGGGAACACTGAAGCTTTCTTT

clone_size: many
v_call: TRBV29-1
d_call: NA
j_call: TRBJ2-1
cdr3_aa: CSVGQVYNEQFF
cdr3_nt: TGCAGCGTTGGACAGGTTTACAATGAGCAGTTCTTC

clone_size: few
v_call: TRBV11-1
d_call: NA
j_call: TRBJ1-2
cdr3_aa: CASSIAGYSLEGYTF
cdr3_nt: TGTGCCAGCAGCATTGCAGGGTACTCGCTGGAAGGCTACACCTTC

clone_size: NA
v_call: TRBV28
d_call: NA
j_call: TRBJ1-5
cdr3_aa: CASTPNNSNQPQHF
cdr3_nt: TGTGCCAGCACCCCGAACAATAGCAATCAGCCCCAGCATTTT

clone_size: NA
v_call: TRBV7-7
d_call: NA
j_call: TRBJ1-1
cdr3_aa: CASSPQENTEAFF
cdr3_nt: TGTGCCAGCAGCCCGCAGGAGAACACTGAAGCTTTCTTT

clone_size: few
v_call: TRBV20-1
d_call: NA
j_call: TRBJ2-3
cdr3_aa: CSARAPDTQYF
cdr3_nt: TGCAGTGCTAGAGCCCCAGATACGCAGTATTTT

clone_size: many
v_call: TRBV7-9
d_call: TRBD1
j_call: TRBJ2-1
cdr3_aa: CASSSRTGVGNEQFF
cdr3_nt: TGTGCCAGCAGCTCCCGGACAGGGGTAGGCAATGAGCAGTTCTTC

clone_size: few
v_call: TRBV7-9
d_call: TRBD1
j_call: TRBJ1-1
cdr3_aa: CASSSSTGGDTEAFF
cdr3_nt: TGTGCCAGCAGCTCCTCTACAGGGGGGGACACTGAAGCTTTCTTT

clone_size: NA
v_call: TRBV2
d_call: NA
j_call: TRBJ1-1
cdr3_aa: CASSDGVGNTEAFF
cdr3_nt: TGTGCCAGCAGTGATGGGGTCGGGAACACTGAAGCTTTCTTT

clone_size: NA
v_call: TRBV9
d_call: TRBD2
j_call: TRBJ2-1
cdr3_aa: CASSVEQAGRVNEQFF
cdr3_nt: TGTGCCAGCAGCGTAGAACAAGCGGGACGCGTCAATGAGCAGTTCTTC

clone_size: many
v_call: TRBV7-9
d_call: TRBD1
j_call: TRBJ2-3
cdr3_aa: CASSPGTGGRDTQYF
cdr3_nt: TGTGCCAGCAGCCCTGGGACAGGGGGCAGGGATACGCAGTATTTT

clone_size: medium-sized
v_call: TRBV11-3
d_call: NA
j_call: TRBJ2-1
cdr3_aa: CASSSAGGYNEQFF
cdr3_nt: TGTGCCAGCAGCTCTGCGGGCGGGTACAATGAGCAGTTCTTC

clone_size: NA
v_call: TRBV5-6
d_call: NA
j_call: TRBJ1-1
cdr3_aa: CASSLAPGARDEAFF
cdr3_nt: TGTGCCAGCAGCTTGGCACCCGGGGCTAGAGATGAAGCTTTCTTT

clone_size: NA
v_call: TRBV7-8
d_call: TRBD1
j_call: TRBJ1-5
cdr3_aa: CASSYAGDRDGRGNQPQHF
cdr3_nt: TGTGCCAGCAGCTACGCCGGGGACAGGGATGGAAGGGGCAATCAGCCCCAGCATTTT

clone_size: few
v_call: TRBV29-1
d_call: TRBD2
j_call: TRBJ2-3
cdr3_aa: CSVASGASTDTQYF
cdr3_nt: TGCAGCGTTGCTAGCGGAGCCAGCACAGATACGCAGTATTTT

clone_size: many
v_call: TRBV11-2
d_call: TRBD2
j_call: TRBJ2-1
cdr3_aa: CASSRGLAGGREEQFF
cdr3_nt: TGTGCCAGCAGCCGAGGACTAGCGGGGGGGCGGGAGGAGCAGTTCTTC

clone_size: NA
v_call: TRBV5-1
d_call: NA
j_call: TRBJ2-3
cdr3_aa: CASSGETGYTDTQYF
cdr3_nt: TGCGCCAGCTCAGGGGAAACGGGCTACACAGATACGCAGTATTTT

clone_size: many
v_call: TRBV14
d_call: TRBD2
j_call: TRBJ2-1
cdr3_aa: CASSQDRRGAYNEQFF
cdr3_nt: TGTGCCAGCAGCCAAGATCGGCGGGGGGCCTACAATGAGCAGTTCTTC

clone_size: few
v_call: TRBV7-2
d_call: TRBD1
j_call: TRBJ1-3
cdr3_aa: CASSSPGQGAANTIYF
cdr3_nt: TGTGCCAGCAGCTCGCCCGGACAGGGGGCTGCAAACACCATATATTTT

clone_size: large
v_call: TRBV20-1
d_call: TRBD1
j_call: TRBJ2-1
cdr3_aa: CSATGIDEGADEQFF
cdr3_nt: TGCAGTGCTACAGGAATAGACGAGGGGGCCGATGAGCAGTTCTTC

clone_size: NA
v_call: TRBV7-7
d_call: TRBD1
j_call: TRBJ1-4
cdr3_aa: CASGQGATNEKLFF
cdr3_nt: TGTGCCAGCGGCCAGGGGGCAACTAATGAAAAACTGTTTTTT

clone_size: many
v_call: TRBV28
d_call: TRBD1
j_call: TRBJ1-2
cdr3_aa: CASLYRGRGYTF
cdr3_nt: TGTGCCAGCCTCTACAGGGGGCGAGGCTACACCTTC

clone_size: few
v_call: TRBV2
d_call: TRBD2
j_call: TRBJ2-6
cdr3_aa: CARHIRTSGAGANVLTF
cdr3_nt: TGTGCCAGGCACATCCGGACTAGCGGGGCTGGGGCCAACGTCCTGACTTTC

clone_size: few
v_call: TRBV12-3/TRBV12-4
d_call: NA
j_call: TRBJ2-7
cdr3_aa: CASSLAGIRYEQYF
cdr3_nt: TGTGCCAGCAGTTTAGCGGGGATACGTTACGAGCAGTACTTC

clone_size: many
v_call: TRBV28
d_call: TRBD1
j_call: TRBJ1-6
cdr3_aa: CASSQGDTIIPHF
cdr3_nt: TGTGCCAGCAGCCAGGGGGACACGATAATCCCCCACTTT

clone_size: many
v_call: TRBV28
d_call: TRBD2
j_call: TRBJ2-3
cdr3_aa: CASSLFRAGASTDTQYF
cdr3_nt: TGTGCCAGCAGTTTATTTCGAGCGGGGGCTAGCACAGATACGCAGTATTTT

clone_size: NA
v_call: TRBV2
d_call: NA
j_call: TRBJ2-2
cdr3_aa: CASIRRQNTGELFF
cdr3_nt: TGTGCCAGCATTAGAAGACAGAACACCGGGGAGCTGTTTTTT

clone_size: NA
v_call: TRBV2
d_call: NA
j_call: TRBJ1-6
cdr3_aa: CVSSGGRAYNSPLHF
cdr3_nt: TGTGTCAGCAGTGGGGGCAGGGCATATAATTCACCCCTCCACTTT